This entry is about one T cell receptor beta chain. Method: immunoSEQ multiplex PCR; TCRdb's copy keeps in-frame clones and lacks some. The repertoire holds 200,000 to 300,000 clones, with under 90% as singletons. This entry belongs to a study of blood T cell repertoires in COVID-19. As for the study in general: Sample material is recorded as cDNA or gDNA derived from T cells, B-cell-depleted T cells, or PBMCs.

This CDR3 has 17 amino acids. Germline CDR1 and CDR2: MGHRA and YSYEKL. Germline trimming cut 3 bases from V and 2 bases from J; bases unmatched to any gene: 6. The V call is TRBV4-1, the J call TRBJ2-5, with TRBD2 identical over 13 bases. Sequenced sample: peripheral blood. This sequence originates from a man between 60 and 75 years old with acute or convalescent COVID-19. The CDR3 reads CASSHRGLAGRQETQYF. As DNA, the CDR3 is TGCGCCAGCAGCCACCGGGGACTAGCGGGGAGACAAGAGACCCAGTACTTC.